This T cell receptor (beta chain) emerged from a study of cytomegalovirus exposure and HLA in healthy donors. General study findings and limits: It was around 160 TCR beta chains that were listed as cytomegalovirus-associated.

Details on this clone: Its matching antigen is unknown.

CDR1 and CDR2 (germline): SGHRS, YFSETQ. This CDR3 has 16 amino acids. The ends were cut back, 3 bases at V and 2 bases at J, with 18 bases in the middle. Generated by immunoSEQ multiplex PCR, the TCRdb table keeps only in-frame clones and is missing some. In the table there are over 85,000 clones, around 87% of which are singletons. Material for sequencing was PBMCs. The receptor was isolated from a young woman in good health and CMV-seropositive. The rearrangement links TRBV5-1 to TRBJ2-7; possibly TRBD2 for D (5 bases). CDR3 loop: CASSWTPGNPPYEQYF. The CDR3 coding sequence is TGCGCCAGCAGCTGGACCCCCGGGAACCCCCCCTACGAGCAGTACTTC.